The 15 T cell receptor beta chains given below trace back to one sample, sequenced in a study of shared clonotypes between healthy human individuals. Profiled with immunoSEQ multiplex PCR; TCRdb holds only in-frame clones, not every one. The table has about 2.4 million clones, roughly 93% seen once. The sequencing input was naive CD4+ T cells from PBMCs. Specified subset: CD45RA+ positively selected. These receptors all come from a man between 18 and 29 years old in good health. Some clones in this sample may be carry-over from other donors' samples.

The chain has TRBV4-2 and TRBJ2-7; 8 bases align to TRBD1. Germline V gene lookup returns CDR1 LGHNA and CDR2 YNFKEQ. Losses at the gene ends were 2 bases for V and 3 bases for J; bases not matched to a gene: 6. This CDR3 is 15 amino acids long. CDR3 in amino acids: CASSQSPGGHYEQYF. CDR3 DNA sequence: TGTGCCAGCAGCCAAAGCCCAGGGGGCCACTACGAGCAGTACTTC.

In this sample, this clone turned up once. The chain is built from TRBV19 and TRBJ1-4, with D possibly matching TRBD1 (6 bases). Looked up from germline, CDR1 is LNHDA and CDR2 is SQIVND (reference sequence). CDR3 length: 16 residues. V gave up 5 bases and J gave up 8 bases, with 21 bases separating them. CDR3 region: CASSYNKQGYIEKLFF. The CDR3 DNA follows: TGTGCCAGTAGTTATAATAAACAGGGCTATATCGAAAAACTGTTTTTT.

This CDR3 is CASSSETPVGQFTEAFF. CDR3 nucleotides: TGTGCCAGCAGCTCCGAAACCCCGGTCGGACAGTTCACTGAAGCTTTCTTT. The V call is TRBV7-2, the J call TRBJ1-1, with a possible D match to TRBD1 (6 bases). Germline V lookup: CDR1 SGHTA, CDR2 FQGNSA. Trimming cost V 4 bases and J 4 bases, with 22 bases left between them. There are 17 residues in the CDR3.

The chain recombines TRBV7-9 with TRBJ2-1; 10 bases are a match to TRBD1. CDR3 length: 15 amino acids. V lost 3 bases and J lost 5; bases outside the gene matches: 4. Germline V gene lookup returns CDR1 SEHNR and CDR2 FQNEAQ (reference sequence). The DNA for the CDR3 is TGTGCCAGCAGCTTTGGGACAGGGGCGCACAATGAGCAGTTCTTC. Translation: CASSFGTGAHNEQFF.

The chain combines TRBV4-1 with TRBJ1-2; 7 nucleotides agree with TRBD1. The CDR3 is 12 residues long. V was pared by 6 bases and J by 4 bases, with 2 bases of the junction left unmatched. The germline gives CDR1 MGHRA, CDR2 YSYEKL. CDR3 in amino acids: CASSGDSYGYTF. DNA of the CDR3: TGCGCCAGCAGTGGGGACAGCTATGGCTACACCTTC.

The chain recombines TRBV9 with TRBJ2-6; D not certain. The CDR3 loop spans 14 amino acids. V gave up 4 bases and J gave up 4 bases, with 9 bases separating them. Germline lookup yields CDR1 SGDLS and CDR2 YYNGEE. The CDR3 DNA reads TGTGCCAGCAGCTCCCGGAGCGGGGCCAACGTCCTGACTTTC. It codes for CASSSRSGANVLTF.

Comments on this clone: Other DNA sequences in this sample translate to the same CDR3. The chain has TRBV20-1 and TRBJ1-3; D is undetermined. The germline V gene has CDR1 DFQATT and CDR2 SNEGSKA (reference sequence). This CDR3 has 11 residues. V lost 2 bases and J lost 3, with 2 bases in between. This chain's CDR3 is CSARSGNTIYF. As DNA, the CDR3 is TGCAGTGCTAGAAGTGGAAACACCATATATTTT.

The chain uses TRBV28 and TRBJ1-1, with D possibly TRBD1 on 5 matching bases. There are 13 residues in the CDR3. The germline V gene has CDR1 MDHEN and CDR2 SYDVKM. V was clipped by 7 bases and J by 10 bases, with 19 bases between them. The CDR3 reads CASIPGVAIGAFF. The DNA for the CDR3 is TGTGCCAGCATTCCGGGGGTGGCGATCGGAGCTTTCTTT.

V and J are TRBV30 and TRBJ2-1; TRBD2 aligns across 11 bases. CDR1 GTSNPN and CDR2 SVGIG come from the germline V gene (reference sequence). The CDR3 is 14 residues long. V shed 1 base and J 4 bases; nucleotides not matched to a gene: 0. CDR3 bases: TGTGCCTGGAGTGCTAGCGGGAGGTACAATGAGCAGTTCTTC. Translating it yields CAWSASGRYNEQFF.

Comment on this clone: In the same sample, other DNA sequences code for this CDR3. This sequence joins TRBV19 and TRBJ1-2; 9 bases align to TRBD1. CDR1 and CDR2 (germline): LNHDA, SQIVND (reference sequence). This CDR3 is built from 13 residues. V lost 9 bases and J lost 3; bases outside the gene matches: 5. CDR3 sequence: CASRGQGDYGYTF. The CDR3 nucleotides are TGTGCCAGCAGGGGACAGGGAGACTATGGCTACACCTTC.

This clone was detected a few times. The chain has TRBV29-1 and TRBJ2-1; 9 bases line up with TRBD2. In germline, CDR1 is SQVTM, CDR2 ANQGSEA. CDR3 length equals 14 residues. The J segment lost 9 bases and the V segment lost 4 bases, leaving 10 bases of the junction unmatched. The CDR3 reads CSVVASGTWGEQFF. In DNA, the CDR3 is TGCAGCGTTGTGGCTAGCGGGACCTGGGGTGAGCAGTTCTTC.

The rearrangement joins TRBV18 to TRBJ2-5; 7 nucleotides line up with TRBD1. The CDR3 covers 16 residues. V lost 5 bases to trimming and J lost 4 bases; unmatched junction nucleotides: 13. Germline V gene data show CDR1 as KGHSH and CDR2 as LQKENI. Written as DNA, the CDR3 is TGTGCCAGCTCAGCAGAACGACAGGGATTTCGAGAGACCCAGTACTTC. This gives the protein CASSAERQGFRETQYF.

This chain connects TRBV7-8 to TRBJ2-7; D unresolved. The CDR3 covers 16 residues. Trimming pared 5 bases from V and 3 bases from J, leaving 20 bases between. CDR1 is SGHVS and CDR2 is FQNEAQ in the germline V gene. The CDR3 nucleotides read TGTGCCAGCAGCCCCCAGGTGGGCAGAGTTATCTACGAGCAGTACTTC. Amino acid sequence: CASSPQVGRVIYEQYF.

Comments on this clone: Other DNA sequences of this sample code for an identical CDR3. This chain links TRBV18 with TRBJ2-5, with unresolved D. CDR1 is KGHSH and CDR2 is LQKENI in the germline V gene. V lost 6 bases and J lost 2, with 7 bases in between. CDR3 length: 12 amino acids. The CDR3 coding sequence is TGTGCCAGCTCGCCCGGACAAGAGACCCAGTACTTC. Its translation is CASSPGQETQYF. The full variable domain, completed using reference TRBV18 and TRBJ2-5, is NAGVMQNPRHLVRRRGQEARLRCSPMKGHSHVYWYRQLPEEGLKFMVYLQKENIIDESGMPKERFSAEFPKEGPSILRIQQVVRGDSAAYFCASSPGQETQYFGPGTRLLVL.

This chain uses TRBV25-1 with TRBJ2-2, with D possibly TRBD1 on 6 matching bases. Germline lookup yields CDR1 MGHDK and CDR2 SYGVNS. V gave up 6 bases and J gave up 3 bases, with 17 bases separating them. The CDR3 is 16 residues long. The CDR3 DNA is TGTGCCAGCAGATCCGACAGGAGACCTGACACCGGGGAGCTGTTTTTT. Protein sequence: CASRSDRRPDTGELFF.